This is a list of T cell receptor beta chains from one sample in a study of CD8+ T cells in alopecia areata. Sequenced by immunoSEQ multiplex PCR; TCRdb stores in-frame clones only, minus some. The profile shows about 210,000 clones, approximately 72% of them singletons. Sequencing was performed on CD4+ T cells sorted from blood, taken around week 46, from a patient treated with tofacitinib. The receptor source for this set is a human donor with alopecia areata. Each CDR3 is given with its conserved first and last residue. The D gene is left open where the match is weak. Clone size, where shown, is once, few, many, or a class for clones that have expanded.

D gene	V gene	J gene	clone size	CDR3 DNA	CDR3 protein
TRBD1	TRBV4-1	TRBJ1-2	.	TGCGCCAGCAGGTCAAGGGACAGGGGGCTCTATGGCTACACCTTC	CASRSRDRGLYGYTF
.	TRBV7-2	TRBJ1-2	once	TGTGCCAGCAGCTTAGCTTTCCGCAGGGGCTATGGCTACACCTTC	CASSLAFRRGYGYTF
TRBD2	TRBV29-1	TRBJ2-3	.	TGCAGCGTCCCCACCGAGGGGGCTAGCGGGGGGACAGATACGCAGTATTTT	CSVPTEGASGGTDTQYF
.	TRBV19	TRBJ1-2	.	TGTGCCAGCGTCCCCACAACAGGGAGTTACTATGGCTACACCTTC	CASVPTTGSYYGYTF
.	TRBV7-2	TRBJ2-1	once	TGTGCCAGCAGCTTATTAGTCAGGGAGCAGTTCTTC	CASSLLVREQFF
TRBD2	TRBV6-5	TRBJ2-7	.	TGTGCCAGCAGCTTAGCGGGGAGCTCCTACGAGCAGTACTTC	CASSLAGSSYEQYF
.	TRBV5-4	TRBJ1-2	many	TGTGCCAGCAGCCGGACTGCCGCCTTCGGCTACACCTTC	CASSRTAAFGYTF
TRBD1	TRBV30	TRBJ1-2	few	TGTGCCTGGAGTGGACAGGGGGTTGGTGGCTACACCTTC	CAWSGQGVGGYTF
TRBD2	TRBV28	TRBJ2-3	.	TGTGCCAGCAGTTTCGCGGGGGGCTCTTCGGATACGCAGTATTTT	CASSFAGGSSDTQYF
TRBD2	TRBV5-1	TRBJ2-3	.	TGCGCCAGCAGCTTTTCGGGGGGTACAGATACGCAGTATTTT	CASSFSGGTDTQYF
TRBD1	TRBV19	TRBJ1-6	once	TGTGCCAGTAAAAAAACAGGGGGCCACAATTCACCCCTCCACTTT	CASKKTGGHNSPLHF
.	TRBV5-1	TRBJ1-3	few	TGCGCCAGCAGCCCAGCGGGGACCTCTGGAAACACCATATATTTT	CASSPAGTSGNTIYF
.	TRBV2	TRBJ1-6	.	TGTGCCAGCCAGATAGAGGTTGAGGGTTCACCCCTCCACTTT	CASQIEVEGSPLHF
.	TRBV7-8	TRBJ2-5	.	TGTGCCAGCAGCAAAAGACCCCCTGGGGAGACCCAGTACTTC	CASSKRPPGETQYF
TRBD1	TRBV5-1	TRBJ1-6	.	TGCGCCAGCAGGGGGGACAGCGGCTCACCCCTCCACTTT	CASRGDSGSPLHF
TRBD1	TRBV6-6	TRBJ2-7	.	TGTGCCAGCAGTTATATTCCACAGGGGGGTCCCTACGAGCAGTACTTC	CASSYIPQGGPYEQYF
TRBD2	TRBV19	TRBJ2-1	.	TGTGCCAGTAGTCGAGGGACTAGCATCAATGAGCAGTTCTTC	CASSRGTSINEQFF
TRBD2	TRBV13	TRBJ2-1	.	TGTGCCAGCAGCTTGGGACTAGCGGGGACCAATGAGCAGTTCTTC	CASSLGLAGTNEQFF
.	TRBV9	TRBJ2-3	.	TGTGCCAGCAGCGTATTCGGGCGCACAGATACGCAGTATTTT	CASSVFGRTDTQYF
TRBD1	TRBV7-9	TRBJ1-6	.	TGTGCCAGCAGCTTAGAGTCTCTAGGGGACAGACTTAATTCACCCCTCCACTTT	CASSLESLGDRLNSPLHF
.	TRBV30	TRBJ1-6	.	TGTGCCTGGAGTGAAGGTGGTTCACCCCTCCACTTT	CAWSEGGSPLHF
.	TRBV7-9	TRBJ1-5	.	TGTGCCAGCGCGGGACGGGATCAGCCCCAGCATTTT	CASAGRDQPQHF
TRBD2	TRBV2	TRBJ2-5	.	TGTGCCAGCAGTGAAAACAGCGGGGTAGAGACCCAGTACTTC	CASSENSGVETQYF
TRBD1	TRBV6-5	TRBJ1-5	few	TGTGCCAGCAGTCAGGACAGGGGAGGGAATCAGCCCCAGCATTTT	CASSQDRGGNQPQHF
TRBD1	TRBV30	TRBJ2-7	.	TGTGCCTGGAGTGGACAGGGAGAGAACGAGCAGTACTTC	CAWSGQGENEQYF
.	TRBV18	TRBJ1-1	.	TGTGCCAGCACCAGGGGGAACACTGAAGCTTTCTTT	CASTRGNTEAFF
TRBD1	TRBV7-2	TRBJ1-4	.	TGTGCCAGCAGCTTCGGGACAGGGTCCGGTGAAAAACTGTTTTTT	CASSFGTGSGEKLFF
.	TRBV7-3	TRBJ1-1	few	TGTGCCAGCAGCCCTGGGACGGGAGGGATGAACACTGAAGCTTTCTTT	CASSPGTGGMNTEAFF
TRBD1	TRBV7-9	TRBJ1-1	few	TGTGCCAGCACCGACAGGGTAAACACTGAAGCTTTCTTT	CASTDRVNTEAFF
TRBD1	TRBV29-1	TRBJ2-7	few	TGCAGCGTGGGGACAGGGTATTACGAGCAGTACTTC	CSVGTGYYEQYF
.	TRBV6-6	TRBJ1-1	.	TGTGCCAGCAGTTTTAGGGGCCAAACGGAAGCTTTCTTT	CASSFRGQTEAFF
.	TRBV5-1	TRBJ1-1	.	TGCGCCAGCAGCATCCTCATGGCCAGGGGAGACACTGAAGCTTTCTTT	CASSILMARGDTEAFF
TRBD1	TRBV6-1	TRBJ2-7	.	TGTGCCAGCAGAGGGGACAGGGGATCCCACGAGCAGTACTTC	CASRGDRGSHEQYF
.	TRBV29-1	TRBJ2-3	few	TGCAGCGCCGACCGGGATAGCACAGATACGCAGTATTTT	CSADRDSTDTQYF
.	TRBV10-3	TRBJ2-4	.	TGTGCCACCGCCGCTCCAGGGGCAGAAACCAAAAACATTCAGTACTTC	CATAAPGAETKNIQYF